The rows below give T cell receptor beta chains drawn from one sample of a study of cytomegalovirus exposure and HLA in healthy donors. Clones were sequenced by immunoSEQ multiplex PCR, and TCRdb holds only the in-frame ones, with some missing. The data show around 140,000 clones, about 72% seen once. The sequencing input was PBMCs. The receptors shown here come from a female donor in good health and CMV-seronegative. Both conserved end residues are part of each CDR3. A D gene is named only where the DNA matches it firmly. Only part of the rows carry a size: once, few, many, or a class if the clone is expanded.

j_call: TRBJ2-7
v_call: TRBV6-1
clone_size: few
d_call: .
cdr3_aa: CASSEGLASYEQYF
cdr3_nt: TGTGCCAGCAGTGAGGGACTTGCCTCCTACGAGCAGTACTTC

j_call: TRBJ2-1
v_call: TRBV5-1
clone_size: .
d_call: .
cdr3_aa: CASSKDWTNEQFF
cdr3_nt: TGCGCCAGCTCGAAAGACTGGACTAATGAGCAGTTCTTC

j_call: TRBJ2-7
v_call: TRBV18
clone_size: .
d_call: TRBD2
cdr3_aa: CASSPGAGGPYEQYF
cdr3_nt: TGTGCCAGCTCACCAGGGGCGGGAGGGCCTTACGAGCAGTACTTC

j_call: TRBJ2-1
v_call: TRBV11-2
clone_size: .
d_call: TRBD1
cdr3_aa: CASSVDRVVVGNEQFF
cdr3_nt: TGTGCCAGCAGCGTCGACAGGGTAGTTGTTGGCAATGAGCAGTTCTTC

j_call: TRBJ2-5
v_call: TRBV29-1
clone_size: .
d_call: .
cdr3_aa: CSVGGVKQTQYF
cdr3_nt: TGCAGCGTTGGGGGGGTAAAACAGACCCAGTACTTC

j_call: TRBJ1-1
v_call: TRBV5-1
clone_size: .
d_call: .
cdr3_aa: CASSLGELDTEAFF
cdr3_nt: TGCGCCAGCAGCTTAGGGGAATTGGACACTGAAGCTTTCTTT

j_call: TRBJ1-2
v_call: TRBV11-2
clone_size: .
d_call: TRBD1
cdr3_aa: CASSSGTEKNYGYTF
cdr3_nt: TGTGCCAGCAGCTCAGGGACAGAGAAGAACTATGGCTACACCTTC

j_call: TRBJ2-2
v_call: TRBV29-1
clone_size: once
d_call: TRBD2
cdr3_aa: CSVLRGGAGTGELFF
cdr3_nt: TGCAGCGTCCTGCGGGGGGGGGCAGGCACCGGGGAGCTGTTTTTT

j_call: TRBJ2-7
v_call: TRBV13
clone_size: .
d_call: TRBD1
cdr3_aa: CASSSDRDRGRGGDEQYF
cdr3_nt: TGTGCCAGCAGCTCTGACCGGGACAGGGGACGGGGCGGGGACGAGCAGTACTTC

j_call: TRBJ2-7
v_call: TRBV29-1
clone_size: .
d_call: TRBD2
cdr3_aa: CSAQQWASGRGKGEQYF
cdr3_nt: TGCAGCGCCCAACAGTGGGCTAGCGGGAGAGGGAAGGGGGAGCAGTACTTC

j_call: TRBJ2-3
v_call: TRBV27
clone_size: few
d_call: TRBD1
cdr3_aa: CASSTGGSTDTQYF
cdr3_nt: TGTGCCAGCAGTACAGGGGGGAGCACAGATACGCAGTATTTT

j_call: TRBJ1-1
v_call: TRBV4-1
clone_size: .
d_call: .
cdr3_aa: CASSQEKRRNMNTEAFF
cdr3_nt: TGCGCCAGCAGCCAAGAAAAGAGGAGGAACATGAACACTGAAGCTTTCTTT

j_call: TRBJ2-1
v_call: TRBV9
clone_size: .
d_call: .
cdr3_aa: CASSVGVAVYNEQFF
cdr3_nt: TGTGCCAGCAGCGTAGGGGTAGCGGTCTACAATGAGCAGTTCTTC

j_call: TRBJ2-5
v_call: TRBV7-2
clone_size: .
d_call: .
cdr3_aa: CASSLDPSLQETQYF
cdr3_nt: TGTGCCAGCAGCTTAGATCCCAGTTTACAAGAGACCCAGTACTTC

j_call: TRBJ2-5
v_call: TRBV5-1
clone_size: .
d_call: TRBD1
cdr3_aa: CASSGDRQETQYF
cdr3_nt: TGCGCCAGCAGCGGGGACAGGCAAGAGACCCAGTACTTC

j_call: TRBJ2-5
v_call: TRBV5-4
clone_size: few
d_call: TRBD1
cdr3_aa: CASSESRTGQETQYF
cdr3_nt: TGTGCCAGCAGCGAAAGCCGGACAGGTCAGGAGACCCAGTACTTC

j_call: TRBJ2-1
v_call: TRBV5-1
clone_size: .
d_call: TRBD2
cdr3_aa: CASSWSLAGENEQFF
cdr3_nt: TGCGCCAGCAGCTGGTCACTAGCGGGTGAAAATGAGCAGTTCTTC

j_call: TRBJ2-3
v_call: TRBV18
clone_size: .
d_call: TRBD1
cdr3_aa: CASSPPTGGTDTQYF
cdr3_nt: TGTGCCAGCTCACCACCGACAGGGGGCACAGATACGCAGTATTTT

j_call: TRBJ2-5
v_call: TRBV9
clone_size: .
d_call: TRBD2
cdr3_aa: CASSVAGGRTQETQYF
cdr3_nt: TGTGCCAGCAGCGTAGCGGGCGGGAGGACCCAAGAGACCCAGTACTTC

j_call: TRBJ2-7
v_call: TRBV25-1
clone_size: .
d_call: TRBD2
cdr3_aa: CASSPAGPLEQYF
cdr3_nt: TGTGCCAGCAGTCCAGCGGGGCCCCTGGAGCAGTACTTC

j_call: TRBJ2-3
v_call: TRBV18
clone_size: .
d_call: TRBD1
cdr3_aa: CASSLRQGSTDTQYF
cdr3_nt: TGTGCCAGCTCACTCAGACAGGGTTCCACAGATACGCAGTATTTT

j_call: TRBJ2-7
v_call: TRBV7-9
clone_size: few
d_call: TRBD2
cdr3_aa: CASSPWTSGRYEQYF
cdr3_nt: TGTGCCAGCAGCCCCTGGACTAGCGGGAGGTACGAGCAGTACTTC

j_call: TRBJ2-3
v_call: TRBV7-2
clone_size: .
d_call: TRBD2
cdr3_aa: CASSLVGGGADTQYF
cdr3_nt: TGTGCCAGCAGCTTAGTCGGGGGAGGGGCAGATACGCAGTATTTT

j_call: TRBJ1-5
v_call: TRBV7-8
clone_size: .
d_call: .
cdr3_aa: CASSERGASPNQPQHF
cdr3_nt: TGTGCCAGCAGCGAACGGGGGGCGAGCCCCAATCAGCCCCAGCATTTT

j_call: TRBJ2-3
v_call: TRBV28
clone_size: few
d_call: .
cdr3_aa: CASSSLPSTDTQYF
cdr3_nt: TGTGCCAGCAGTTCCCTCCCTAGCACAGATACGCAGTATTTT

j_call: TRBJ2-1
v_call: TRBV19
clone_size: .
d_call: .
cdr3_aa: CASSMSGDSYNEQFF
cdr3_nt: TGTGCCAGTAGTATGTCTGGAGACTCCTACAATGAGCAGTTCTTC

j_call: TRBJ2-3
v_call: TRBV9
clone_size: once
d_call: TRBD2
cdr3_aa: CASSVSGTSTDTQYF
cdr3_nt: TGTGCCAGCAGCGTAAGCGGGACTTCCACAGATACGCAGTATTTT

j_call: TRBJ2-5
v_call: TRBV5-5
clone_size: .
d_call: TRBD2
cdr3_aa: CASSLAAGAETQYF
cdr3_nt: TGTGCCAGCAGCTTGGCCGCGGGAGCAGAGACCCAGTACTTC

j_call: TRBJ2-1
v_call: TRBV30
clone_size: .
d_call: .
cdr3_aa: CAWSNSGGLSYNEQFF
cdr3_nt: TGTGCCTGGAGTAATTCAGGGGGGCTGAGTTACAATGAGCAGTTCTTC

j_call: TRBJ2-7
v_call: TRBV4-3
clone_size: .
d_call: TRBD1
cdr3_aa: CASSPGSGTGTFEQYF
cdr3_nt: TGCGCCAGCAGCCCGGGATCCGGGACAGGGACTTTCGAGCAGTACTTC

j_call: TRBJ2-1
v_call: TRBV5-6
clone_size: .
d_call: .
cdr3_aa: CASSLGSSYNEQFF
cdr3_nt: TGTGCCAGCAGCTTGGGGAGCTCCTACAATGAGCAGTTCTTC

j_call: TRBJ1-5
v_call: TRBV21-1
clone_size: .
d_call: .
cdr3_aa: CASSPPGTGNQPQHF
cdr3_nt: TGTGCCAGCAGCCCTCCCGGGACAGGGAATCAGCCCCAGCATTTT

j_call: TRBJ2-5
v_call: TRBV28
clone_size: .
d_call: .
cdr3_aa: CASSFSVPRQETQYF
cdr3_nt: TGTGCCAGCAGTTTTAGCGTTCCTCGCCAAGAGACCCAGTACTTC

j_call: TRBJ1-4
v_call: TRBV7-6
clone_size: .
d_call: .
cdr3_aa: CASSPQRGEKLFF
cdr3_nt: TGTGCCAGCAGCCCCCAACGCGGTGAAAAACTGTTTTTT

j_call: TRBJ1-4
v_call: TRBV28
clone_size: few
d_call: .
cdr3_aa: CASSFVSGVGEKLFF
cdr3_nt: TGTGCCAGCAGTTTTGTGTCAGGCGTCGGTGAAAAACTGTTTTTT

j_call: TRBJ2-1
v_call: TRBV27
clone_size: .
d_call: .
cdr3_aa: CASSLSPYNEQFF
cdr3_nt: TGTGCCAGCAGTTTATCCCCTTACAATGAGCAGTTCTTC

j_call: TRBJ2-5
v_call: TRBV7-6
clone_size: .
d_call: TRBD2
cdr3_aa: CASSLAGGPETQYF
cdr3_nt: TGTGCCAGCAGCTTAGCGGGAGGGCCGGAGACCCAGTACTTC

j_call: TRBJ2-2
v_call: TRBV2
clone_size: .
d_call: .
cdr3_aa: CASSVLASTGELFF
cdr3_nt: TGTGCCAGCAGTGTTCTTGCGAGCACCGGGGAGCTGTTTTTT

j_call: TRBJ2-2
v_call: TRBV5-6
clone_size: .
d_call: TRBD1
cdr3_aa: CASSLGPQGATGELFF
cdr3_nt: TGTGCCAGCAGCTTGGGGCCTCAGGGGGCAACCGGGGAGCTGTTTTTT

j_call: TRBJ2-3
v_call: TRBV28
clone_size: .
d_call: TRBD2
cdr3_aa: CASSLGAAGGETDTQYF
cdr3_nt: TGTGCCAGCAGTTTGGGAGCGGCGGGGGGGGAAACAGATACGCAGTATTTT

j_call: TRBJ2-7
v_call: TRBV5-6
clone_size: .
d_call: .
cdr3_aa: CASSLHRVYEQYF
cdr3_nt: TGTGCCAGCAGCTTGCACAGGGTTTACGAGCAGTACTTC

j_call: TRBJ1-4
v_call: TRBV7-9
clone_size: .
d_call: TRBD1
cdr3_aa: CASSLGGGAEEKLFF
cdr3_nt: TGTGCCAGCAGCTTAGGAGGGGGCGCGGAGGAAAAACTGTTTTTT

j_call: TRBJ2-5
v_call: TRBV7-6
clone_size: .
d_call: .
cdr3_aa: CASSPAGETQYF
cdr3_nt: TGTGCCAGCAGTCCCGCCGGTGAGACCCAGTACTTC

j_call: TRBJ1-4
v_call: TRBV28
clone_size: .
d_call: .
cdr3_aa: CASSHGDLNEKLFF
cdr3_nt: TGTGCCAGCAGTCATGGGGACTTAAATGAAAAACTGTTTTTT

j_call: TRBJ1-2
v_call: TRBV9
clone_size: .
d_call: .
cdr3_aa: CASSVQGNYGYTF
cdr3_nt: TGTGCCAGCAGCGTACAGGGAAACTATGGCTACACCTTC